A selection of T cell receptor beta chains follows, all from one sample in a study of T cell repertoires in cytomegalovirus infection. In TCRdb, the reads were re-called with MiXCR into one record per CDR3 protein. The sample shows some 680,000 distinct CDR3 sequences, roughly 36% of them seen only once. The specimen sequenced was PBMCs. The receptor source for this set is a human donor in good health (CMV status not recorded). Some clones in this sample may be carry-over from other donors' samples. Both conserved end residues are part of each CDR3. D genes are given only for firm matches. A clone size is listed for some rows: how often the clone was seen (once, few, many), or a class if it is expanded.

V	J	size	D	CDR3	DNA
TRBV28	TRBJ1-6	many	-	CASSYRLRNGESPLHF	TGTGCCAGCAGTTACCGCCTGAGGAACGGGGAATCACCCCTCCACTTT
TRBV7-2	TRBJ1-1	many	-	CASSSSSNTEAFF	TGTGCCAGCAGCTCAAGCTCGAACACTGAAGCTTTCTTT
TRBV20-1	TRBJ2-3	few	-	CSATASDTQYF	TGCAGTGCCACGGCGTCAGATACGCAGTATTTT
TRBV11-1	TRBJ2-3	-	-	CASSYTGFATSTDTQYF	TGTGCCAGCAGCTATACGGGGTTCGCCACTAGCACAGATACGCAGTATTTT
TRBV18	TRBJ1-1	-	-	CASRGGQFNTEAFF	TGTGCCAGCCGAGGAGGACAGTTCAACACTGAAGCTTTCTTT
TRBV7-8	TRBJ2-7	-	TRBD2	CASSLRGGLALTYEQYF	TGTGCCAGCAGCTTAAGGGGGGGACTAGCACTAACCTACGAGCAGTACTTC
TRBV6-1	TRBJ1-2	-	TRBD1	CASRDRGPYGYTF	TGTGCCAGCAGGGACAGGGGGCCCTATGGCTACACCTTC
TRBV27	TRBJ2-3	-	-	CASSFLPSRTPNTDTQYF	TGTGCCAGCAGTTTTCTCCCCTCAAGGACACCAAACACAGATACGCAGTATTTT
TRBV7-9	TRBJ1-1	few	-	CASSLEGLPGAEAFF	TGTGCCAGCAGCTTAGAGGGGCTTCCTGGCGCTGAAGCTTTCTTT
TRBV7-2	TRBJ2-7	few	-	CASSPLRASAQYF	TGTGCCAGCAGCCCCCTGAGGGCCTCGGCTCAGTACTTC
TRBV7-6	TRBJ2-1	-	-	CASSSHTGISYNEQFF	TGTGCCAGCAGCTCCCACACAGGGATTTCCTACAATGAGCAGTTCTTC
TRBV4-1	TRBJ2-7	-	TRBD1	CASSQEWDRLSYEQYF	TGCGCCAGCAGCCAAGAGTGGGACAGACTCTCCTACGAGCAGTACTTC
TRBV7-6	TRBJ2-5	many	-	CASSSWGPETQYF	TGTGCCAGCAGCTCGTGGGGGCCTGAGACCCAGTACTTC
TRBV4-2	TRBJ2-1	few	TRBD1	CASSQILQTGAPNEQFF	TGTGCCAGCAGCCAAATTCTCCAGACAGGGGCTCCCAATGAGCAGTTCTTC
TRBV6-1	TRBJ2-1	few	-	CASSEFAAAYNEQFF	TGTGCCAGCAGTGAATTTGCCGCCGCCTACAATGAGCAGTTCTTC
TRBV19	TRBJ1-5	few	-	CASSIPVWGQPQHF	TGTGCCAGTAGTATACCCGTTTGGGGCCAGCCCCAGCATTTT
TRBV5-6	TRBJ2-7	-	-	CASSSPRGQTFYEQYF	TGTGCCAGCAGCTCGCCCAGAGGACAGACCTTTTACGAGCAGTACTTC
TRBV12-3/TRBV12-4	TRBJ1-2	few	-	CASTPTRGPHVPGYTF	TGTGCCAGCACCCCCACCCGCGGCCCCCACGTCCCTGGCTACACCTTC